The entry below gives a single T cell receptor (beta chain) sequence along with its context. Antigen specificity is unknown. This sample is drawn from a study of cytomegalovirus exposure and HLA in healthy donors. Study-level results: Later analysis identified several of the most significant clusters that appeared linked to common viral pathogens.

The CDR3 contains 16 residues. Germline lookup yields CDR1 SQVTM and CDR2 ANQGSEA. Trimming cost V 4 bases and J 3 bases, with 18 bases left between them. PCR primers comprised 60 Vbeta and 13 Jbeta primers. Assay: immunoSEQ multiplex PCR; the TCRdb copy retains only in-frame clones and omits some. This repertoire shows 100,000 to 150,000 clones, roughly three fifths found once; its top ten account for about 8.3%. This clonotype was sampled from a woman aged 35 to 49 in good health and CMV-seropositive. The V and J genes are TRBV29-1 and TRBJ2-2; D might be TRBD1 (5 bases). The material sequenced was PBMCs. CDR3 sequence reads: CSVGDGALGYTGELFF. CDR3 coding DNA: TGCAGCGTTGGGGATGGGGCGCTAGGGTACACCGGGGAGCTGTTTTTT.